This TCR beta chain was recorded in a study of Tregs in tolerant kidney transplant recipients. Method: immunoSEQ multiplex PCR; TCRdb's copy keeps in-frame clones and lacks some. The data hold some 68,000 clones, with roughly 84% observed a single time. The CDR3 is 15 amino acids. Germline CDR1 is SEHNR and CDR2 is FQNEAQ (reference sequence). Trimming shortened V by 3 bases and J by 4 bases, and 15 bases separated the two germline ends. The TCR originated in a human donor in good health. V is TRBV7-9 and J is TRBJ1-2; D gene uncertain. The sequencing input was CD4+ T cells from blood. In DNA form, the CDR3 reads TGTGCCAGCAGCTTTATGAGGGTGGGAGGCTATGGCTACACCTTC. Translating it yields CASSFMRVGGYGYTF.